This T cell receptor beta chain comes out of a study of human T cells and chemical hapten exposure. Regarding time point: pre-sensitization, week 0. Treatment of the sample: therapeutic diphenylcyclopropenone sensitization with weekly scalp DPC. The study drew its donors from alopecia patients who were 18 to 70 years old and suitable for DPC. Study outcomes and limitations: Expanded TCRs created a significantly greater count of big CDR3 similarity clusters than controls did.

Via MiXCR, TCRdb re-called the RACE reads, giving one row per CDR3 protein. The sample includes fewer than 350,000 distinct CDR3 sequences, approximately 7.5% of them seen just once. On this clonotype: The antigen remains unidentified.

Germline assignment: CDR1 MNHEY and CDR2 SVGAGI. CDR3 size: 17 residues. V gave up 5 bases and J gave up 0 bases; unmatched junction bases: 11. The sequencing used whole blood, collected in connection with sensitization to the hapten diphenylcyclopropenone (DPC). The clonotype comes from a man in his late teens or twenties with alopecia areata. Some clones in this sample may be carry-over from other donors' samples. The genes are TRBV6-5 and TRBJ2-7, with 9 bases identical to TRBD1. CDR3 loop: CASSPFMSTGGSYEQYF. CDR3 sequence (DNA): TGTGCCAGCAGTCCTTTTATGTCGACAGGGGGCTCCTACGAGCAGTACTTC.